This passage covers 5 T cell receptor beta chains from one sample sequenced in a study of CD8 T cells in Susac syndrome. cDNA came from about 0.5 to 1 ug RNA primed by random hexamers. Each CDR3 protein gets one entry after TCRdb re-called the immunoSEQ multiplex PCR reads with MiXCR. The data hold approximately 210,000 distinct CDR3 sequences, with around 93% observed a single time. The material sequenced was CD4+ T cells from PBMCs. All receptors come from a human donor with Susac syndrome.

The gene calls are TRBV25-1 and TRBJ2-5; D perhaps matches TRBD2 (5 bases). The V end lost 3 bases, the J end lost 3 bases, and 11 bases lay between the germline ends. The germline V gene encodes CDR1 MGHDK and CDR2 SYGVNS. This CDR3 region has 14 residues. CDR3 in amino acids: CASSDPSGEETQYF. The CDR3 DNA reads as TGTGCCAGCAGTGATCCGTCCGGGGAAGAGACCCAGTACTTC.

The chain combines TRBV29-1 with TRBJ2-3; D unresolved. In germline, CDR1 is SQVTM, CDR2 ANQGSEA. V dropped 3 bases and J dropped 0 bases, with 10 bases sitting between them. The CDR3 runs 14 residues. CDR3 nucleotides: TGCAGCGTTGATTCTATGCAGAGCACAGATACGCAGTATTTT. It translates to CSVDSMQSTDTQYF.

This chain links TRBV12-3 or TRBV12-4 with TRBJ2-5; D is undetermined. CDR3 size: 13 residues. V was clipped by 7 bases and J by 0 bases, with 9 bases between them. Written as DNA, the CDR3 is TGTGCCAGCACCCGCGATTACCAAGAGACCCAGTACTTC. Its protein product is CASTRDYQETQYF.

This rearrangement joins TRBV12-3 or TRBV12-4 to TRBJ1-6; D remains unclear. The CDR3 has 12 residues. V lost 6 bases, J lost 11 bases, and 11 bases lay in between. The DNA of the CDR3 is TGTGCCAGCAGCGCTACCTATCCACCCCTCCACTTT. Translated: CASSATYPPLHF.

The chain is built from TRBV15 and TRBJ1-2, with 12 bases that match TRBD1. CDR1 is LNHNV, CDR2 YYDKDF, per germline (reference sequence). CDR3 length equals 18 residues. With V trimmed by 1 base and J by 6 bases, 12 bases remained unmatched. CDR3 in amino acids: CATSRAGGGGQGANGYTF. The CDR3 nucleotides are TGTGCCACCAGCAGAGCGGGGGGAGGGGGACAGGGGGCAAATGGCTACACCTTC.